One sample yielded the 31 T cell receptor beta chains listed below, sequenced in a study of CD8 T cell repertoires and HIV-1 epitope variants. These receptors' antigens are unknown. Profiling relied on immunoSEQ multiplex PCR, and the TCRdb table lists in-frame clones only, not all of them. The sample has about 6,000 clones, around 66% seen once. The sample comprised cultured CD8+ T cells derived from PBMCs. The source of these receptors is a male donor with HIV.

CDR3 sequence: CASSYGNRGRVQPQHF. The CDR3 nucleotides read TGTGCCAGCAGTTACGGGAACAGGGGACGAGTTCAGCCCCAGCATTTT. The V gene is TRBV6-6, the J gene TRBJ1-5, with 7 bases matching TRBD1. The CDR3 totals 16 residues. Trimming removed 2 bases from V and 6 bases from J; junction bases left unmatched: 10. The germline gives CDR1 MNHNY, CDR2 SVGAGI (reference sequence).

This chain joins TRBV19 and TRBJ1-2, with D unresolved. The CDR3 contains 15 residues. V lost 7 bases to trimming and J lost 0 bases, with 15 bases between them. Germline V lookup: CDR1 LNHDA, CDR2 SQIVND (reference sequence). The CDR3 spells CASNIRQAANYGYTF. In DNA form, the CDR3 reads TGTGCCAGTAATATCAGGCAGGCAGCTAACTATGGCTACACCTTC.

This clone is labeled as medium-sized. This chain uses TRBV27 with TRBJ2-2, with 11 bases that match TRBD2. J was trimmed by 2 bases and V by 3 bases; bases with no gene match: 8. This CDR3 region has 18 residues. Germline V gene lookup returns CDR1 MNHEY and CDR2 SMNVEV (reference sequence). DNA of the CDR3: TGTGCCAGCAGTTTTACGACTAGCGGGAACTTAAACACCGGGGAGCTGTTTTTT. It codes for CASSFTTSGNLNTGELFF.

The J gene is TRBJ2-2, the V gene TRBV5-6; D is perhaps TRBD1 (5 bases). Trimming took off 4 bases at V and 0 bases at J, with 10 bases between the two ends. Germline V lookup: CDR1 SGHDT, CDR2 YYEEEE. CDR3 length: 15 amino acids. The CDR3 DNA follows: TGTGCCAGCAGCCCAGGGTTCGCGAACACCGGGGAGCTGTTTTTT. Translating gives CASSPGFANTGELFF.

The V and J genes are TRBV21-1 and TRBJ2-3. TRBV21-1 is an annotated pseudogene. This CDR3 is built from 17 residues. The CDR3 loop is CASSKPEGRVGSDTQYF. The DNA for the CDR3 is TGTGCCAGCAGCAAACCTGAGGGCAGGGTGGGTTCAGATACGCAGTATTTT.

V gene TRBV7-8 combines with J gene TRBJ2-7, with D perhaps TRBD1 (6 bases). The V gene lost 3 bases and the J gene lost 7 bases, with 13 bases spanning the gap. The CDR3 contains 13 residues. Germline CDR1 reads SGHVS; CDR2 reads FQNEAQ. CDR3 sequence: CASSFNRAGEQYF. In DNA form, the CDR3 reads TGTGCCAGCAGCTTCAACAGGGCCGGAGAGCAGTACTTC.

The V and J genes are TRBV9 and TRBJ2-1; TRBD1 might be the D (5 bases). CDR1 is SGDLS and CDR2 is YYNGEE in the germline V gene. V lost 0 bases and J 6 bases, leaving 13 bases between the germline ends. This CDR3 has 15 residues. DNA for the CDR3: TGTGCCAGCAGCGTAGATCCAGGGAACGTCAATGAGCAGTTCTTC. As protein: CASSVDPGNVNEQFF.

The rearrangement joins TRBV4-1 to TRBJ1-2, with a possible D match to TRBD1 (6 bases). V lost 0 bases and J 7 bases, leaving 18 bases between the germline ends. This CDR3 is 16 amino acids long. The germline gives CDR1 MGHRA, CDR2 YSYEKL. CDR3 DNA: TGCGCCAGCAGCCAAGATCGGAATGGGGGGGCCGGTGGCTACACCTTC. It yields the protein CASSQDRNGGAGGYTF.

This rearrangement joins TRBV7-6 to TRBJ2-6; D not resolved. Germline V gene lookup returns CDR1 SGHVS and CDR2 FNYEAQ. The CDR3 consists of 15 residues. With 1 base removed from V and 0 bases from J, the gap between germline ends came to 4 bases. Here the CDR3 reads CASSLGHSGANVLTF. Here the CDR3 DNA reads TGTGCCAGCAGCTTAGGACACTCTGGGGCCAACGTCCTGACTTTC.

V is TRBV11-2 and J is TRBJ1-1, with D tentatively TRBD1 (5 bases). Germline CDR1 and CDR2: SGHAT and FQNNGV. The ends were cut back, 5 bases at V and 7 bases at J, with 20 bases in the middle. The CDR3 loop spans 15 amino acids. CDR3 DNA sequence: TGTGCCAGCAGCCCCATCCCCTGGGGGAGCCTTGAAGCTTTCTTT. The encoded protein is CASSPIPWGSLEAFF.

The genes are TRBV19 and TRBJ2-2; D gene unclear. The V end lost 2 bases, the J end lost 7 bases, and 11 bases lay between the germline ends. The CDR3 spans 14 residues. CDR1 LNHDA and CDR2 SQIVND come from the germline V gene (reference sequence). CDR3 coding DNA: TGTGCCAGTAGTATACTGGGTAGGGACGGGGAGCTGTTTTTT. Its translation: CASSILGRDGELFF.

In DNA form, the CDR3 reads TGTGCCAGCAGCCCGGACAGGGGGTACGAGCAGTACTTC. The encoded protein is CASSPDRGYEQYF. The chain couples TRBV28 to TRBJ2-7; 10 bases match TRBD1. CDR3 length equals 13 residues. V gave up 6 bases and J gave up 4 bases; unmatched junction bases: 3. Germline V gene lookup returns CDR1 MDHEN and CDR2 SYDVKM.

The rearrangement links TRBV5-1 to TRBJ2-2, with a weak D call TRBD1 (5 bases). CDR1 SGHRS and CDR2 YFSETQ come from the germline V gene. V gave up 0 bases and J gave up 3 bases, with 9 bases separating them. The CDR3 has 15 amino acids. CDR3 region: CASSLAGRDTGELFF. The CDR3 DNA follows: TGCGCCAGCAGCTTGGCTGGCAGGGACACCGGGGAGCTGTTTTTT.

The genes are TRBV5-6 and TRBJ2-5; the D gene could be TRBD1 or TRBD2 (7 bases each). Trimming took 4 bases from V and 5 from J, leaving 18 bases between them. The germline V gene has CDR1 SGHDT and CDR2 YYEEEE. The CDR3 totals 15 residues. CDR3: CASSPGRGLGETQYF. In DNA form, the CDR3 reads TGTGCCAGCAGCCCGGGGAGGGGGCTGGGGGAGACCCAGTACTTC.

This clone was seen a single time. The J gene is TRBJ2-1, the V gene TRBV7-2, with 9 nucleotides matching TRBD2. The germline gives CDR1 SGHTA, CDR2 FQGNSA. Unmatched junction bases numbered 9, after V lost 4 bases and J lost 8 bases. This CDR3 spans 15 amino acids. This CDR3 is CASSYPGLASDEQFF. Written as DNA, the CDR3 is TGTGCCAGCAGCTACCCGGGACTAGCTTCAGATGAGCAGTTCTTC.

The chain has TRBV28 and TRBJ1-1; D remains ambiguous. Trimming shortened V by 5 bases and J by 0 bases, and 19 bases separated the two germline ends. This CDR3 is built from 17 residues. Looked up from germline, CDR1 is MDHEN and CDR2 is SYDVKM. The CDR3 nucleotides are TGTGCCAGCAGTGCTAACCAAGCTTCAGAGATGAACACTGAAGCTTTCTTT. Translating gives CASSANQASEMNTEAFF.

To note about this clone: Compared with germline, one end of the junction differs, possibly owing to a read error. J is TRBJ1-2 and V is TRBV28; TRBD1 aligns across 7 bases. Germline assignment: CDR1 MDHEN and CDR2 SYDVKM. The CDR3 is 16 residues long. For the CDR3, the DNA is TGTGCCAGCAGTTTAGAGGACAGGCCTACCAACTATGTCTACACCTTC. This translates into CASSLEDRPTNYVYTF.

V and J are TRBV27 and TRBJ2-3; 11 bases match TRBD2. Germline assignment: CDR1 MNHEY and CDR2 SMNVEV (reference sequence). Trimming removed 4 bases from V and 7 bases from J; junction bases left unmatched: 10. The CDR3 consists of 16 residues. CDR3: CASSSPLAGVSNTQYF. The CDR3 coding sequence is TGTGCCAGCAGTTCACCACTAGCGGGAGTTTCGAATACGCAGTATTTT.

The chain joins TRBV11-2 to TRBJ2-1; TRBD1 agrees at 8 bases. The CDR3 runs 15 residues. V lost 6 bases, J lost 5 bases, and 9 bases stayed unmatched. CDR1 and CDR2 from the germline V gene are SGHAT and FQNNGV. The chain's CDR3 is CASRNDRGRNNEQFF. The CDR3 DNA sequence: TGTGCCAGCAGAAACGACAGGGGCCGAAACAATGAGCAGTTCTTC. The full variable domain, its missing parts supplied by reference TRBV11-2 and TRBJ2-1, is EAGVAQSPRYKIIEKRQSVAFWCNPISGHATLYWYQQILGQGPKLLIQFQNNGVVDDSQLPKDRFSAERLKGVDSTLKIQPAKLEDSAVYLCASRNDRGRNNEQFFGPGTRLTVL.

This rearrangement joins TRBV15 to TRBJ2-2; the match to TRBD2 covers 16 bases. The length of the CDR3 is 18 residues. Trimming took 5 bases from V and 4 from J; bases not matched to a gene: 7. Germline V CDR1 and CDR2: LNHNV, YYDKDF (reference sequence). DNA of the CDR3: TGTGCCACCAGCCCCGGGACTAGCGGGGGGGCCGGCACCGGGGAGCTGTTTTTT. Its translation is CATSPGTSGGAGTGELFF.

The V gene is TRBV14, the J gene TRBJ2-7; D is undetermined. CDR1 SGHDN and CDR2 FVKESK come from the germline V gene. The CDR3 length is 11 residues. Trimming took off 3 bases at V and 1 base at J, with 1 base between the two ends. The CDR3 coding sequence is TGTGCCAGCAGCCAGTCCTACGAGCAGTACTTC. Amino acid sequence: CASSQSYEQYF.

In DNA form, the CDR3 reads TGTGCCAGCACCCCAGGTTTTGAAGTAGCCTATGGCTACACCTTC. It encodes CASTPGFEVAYGYTF. The chain carries TRBV28 and TRBJ1-2; D call uncertain. The germline V and J ends were trimmed by 7 bases and 4 bases, with 19 bases remaining between them. The V gene's germline CDR1 is MDHEN and CDR2 SYDVKM. CDR3 length equals 15 residues.

V is TRBV6-1 and J is TRBJ1-5; D might be TRBD1 (5 bases). Germline assignment: CDR1 MNHNS and CDR2 SASEGT. With 2 bases removed from V and 5 bases from J, the gap between germline ends came to 16 bases. The CDR3 is 16 amino acids. The CDR3 here is CASSESGRQRYQPQHF. In DNA form, the CDR3 reads TGTGCCAGCAGTGAATCAGGGAGACAGCGCTATCAGCCCCAGCATTTT.

The chain recombines TRBV7-2 with TRBJ2-1; D may be TRBD2 (7 bases). V shed 5 bases and J shed 9 bases, with 20 bases lying between them. Germline CDR1 reads SGHTA; CDR2 reads FQGNSA. The CDR3 is 15 amino acids. The CDR3 region is CASSPYRGGLGEQFF. The CDR3 bases are TGTGCCAGCAGCCCCTATAGGGGGGGGCTCGGTGAGCAGTTCTTC. The variable domain in full, completed from reference TRBV7-2 and TRBJ2-1, reads GAGVSQSPSNKVTEKGKDVELRCDPISGHTALYWYRQSLGQGLEFLIYFQGNSAPDKSGLPSDRFSAERTGGSVSTLTIQRTQQEDSAVYLCASSPYRGGLGEQFFGPGTRLTVL.

This chain uses TRBV27 with TRBJ2-1; 11 nucleotides line up with TRBD1. Per germline, CDR1 MNHEY and CDR2 SMNVEV (reference sequence). CDR3 length: 14 amino acids. With 9 bases clipped from V and 8 bases from J, the junction kept 9 bases outside the gene matches. CDR3 region: CARIPGQGEDEQFF. The CDR3 DNA follows: TGTGCCAGGATCCCGGGACAGGGGGAGGATGAGCAGTTCTTC.

The chain uses TRBV6-5 and TRBJ2-5, with TRBD2 identical over 10 bases. CDR3 length: 15 amino acids. J gave up 4 bases and V 4 bases, and 6 bases lay outside the gene matches. Germline lookup yields CDR1 MNHEY and CDR2 SVGAGI. CDR3 in DNA: TGTGCCAGCAGTTTAGCGGGAGGTTCGGGAGAGACCCAGTACTTC. This encodes CASSLAGGSGETQYF.

The chain uses TRBV9 and TRBJ1-2; D is perhaps TRBD1 (5 bases). The ends were cut back, 0 bases at V and 7 bases at J, with 13 bases in the middle. This CDR3 region has 14 residues. Looked up from germline, CDR1 is SGDLS and CDR2 is YYNGEE. In nucleotides, the CDR3 is TGTGCCAGCAGCGTAGCCGCCGACAGAGGTGGCTACACCTTC. This sequence encodes CASSVAADRGGYTF.

The chain is built from TRBV27 and TRBJ1-5; TRBD1 agrees at 9 bases. The V and J ends lost 2 bases and 2 bases, in that order; junction bases with no gene match: 10. This CDR3 contains 18 residues. The germline V gene encodes CDR1 MNHEY and CDR2 SMNVEV (reference sequence). The CDR3 DNA sequence: TGTGCCAGCAGTTTAGGGGGACAGGGCGGTCGTGGCAATCAGCCCCAGCATTTT. It encodes CASSLGGQGGRGNQPQHF.

The chain couples TRBV13 to TRBJ2-1; D call uncertain. V gave up 5 bases and J gave up 0 bases, with 5 bases separating them. Germline CDR1 is PRHDT and CDR2 is FYEKMQ (reference sequence). This CDR3 comprises 13 residues. CDR3 DNA sequence: TGTGCCAGCAGCGCTAGCTCCTACAATGAGCAGTTCTTC. It encodes CASSASSYNEQFF.

The gene calls are TRBV7-8 and TRBJ2-6; 8 nucleotides line up with TRBD2. Germline V lookup: CDR1 SGHVS, CDR2 FQNEAQ. V lost 4 bases and J lost 0; bases outside the gene matches: 8. The CDR3 totals 18 residues. The CDR3 DNA reads as TGTGCCAGCAGCTCCCCGGGACTAGACTTCTCTGGGGCCAACGTCCTGACTTTC. The encoded protein is CASSSPGLDFSGANVLTF.

Of note for this clone: Mismatch with germline at one junction end may stem from a read error. The CDR3 DNA sequence: TGCGCCAGCAGCCAAGATCCCCCAGACTTGGACTATGGCTACACCTTC. This translates into CASSQDPPDLDYGYTF. The chain combines TRBV7-3 with TRBJ1-2, with D unresolved. The CDR3 loop spans 16 amino acids. Germline lookup yields CDR1 SGHTA and CDR2 FQGTGA.